The 22 T cell receptor beta chains presented below share a single source sample, sequenced in a study of early T cells in non-severe SARS-CoV-2 infection. TCRdb recomputed calls from the 5' RACE reads with MiXCR, one row per CDR3 protein. The sample lists about 64,000 distinct CDR3 sequences, around 18% seen once, with about 8.2% in the top ten. The input for sequencing was whole blood, taken at baseline. The receptors originated from an adult who was a healthcare worker with PCR-confirmed SARS-CoV-2 infection or an uninfected control (not recorded which).

This clonotype occurred a few times. The chain joins TRBV20-1 to TRBJ2-1, with D uncertain. The CDR3 consists of 15 residues. Between the trimmed V and J ends, which lost 4 bases and 1 base, there was a span of 14 bases. Looked up from germline, CDR1 is DFQATT and CDR2 is SNEGSKA (reference sequence). The CDR3 sequence is CSANAWRKSYNEQFF. The CDR3 DNA reads TGCAGTGCTAATGCGTGGCGGAAGTCCTACAATGAGCAGTTCTTC.

This clonotype appeared a few times. The chain uses TRBV18 and TRBJ2-3; perhaps TRBD2 as D (5 bases). CDR1 is KGHSH and CDR2 is LQKENI in the germline V gene. V was cut by 8 bases and J by 6 bases, with 21 bases left in between. CDR3 length: 15 amino acids. CDR3 region: CASTAGGRTGDTQYF. The CDR3 DNA follows: TGTGCCAGCACCGCCGGAGGTAGGACCGGGGATACGCAGTATTTT. Variable domain in full (rest from reference TRBV18 and TRBJ2-3): NAGVMQNPRHLVRRRGQEARLRCSPMKGHSHVYWYRQLPEEGLKFMVYLQKENIIDESGMPKERFSAEFPKEGPSILRIQQVVRGDSAAYFCASTAGGRTGDTQYFGPGTRLTVL.

This clonotype was counted between two and nine times. This rearrangement joins TRBV20-1 to TRBJ2-1, with D unresolved. The CDR3 is made up of 14 amino acids. Trimming removed 0 bases from V and 4 bases from J, with 10 bases in between. The germline V gene has CDR1 DFQATT and CDR2 SNEGSKA (reference sequence). CDR3 in amino acids: CSARDREKYNEQFF. CDR3 sequence (DNA): TGCAGTGCTAGAGATCGTGAGAAGTACAATGAGCAGTTCTTC.

The rearrangement joins TRBV7-9 to TRBJ2-2; 9 nucleotides match TRBD1. This CDR3 has 15 residues. With 2 bases clipped from V and 3 bases from J, the junction kept 1 base outside the gene matches. Germline V CDR1 and CDR2: SEHNR, FQNEAQ (reference sequence). CDR3 sequence reads: CASSLTGGDTGELFF. In DNA form, the CDR3 reads TGTGCCAGCAGCTTAACAGGGGGCGACACCGGGGAGCTGTTTTTT.

This clonotype was observed a handful of times. The chain combines TRBV19 with TRBJ1-1; TRBD1 might be the D (6 bases). Trimming took 3 bases from V and 0 from J, leaving 11 bases between them. Germline CDR1 and CDR2: LNHDA and SQIVND (reference sequence). The CDR3 is 15 amino acids. The CDR3 sequence: CASSIGTTMNTEAFF. The CDR3 DNA follows: TGTGCCAGTAGTATCGGGACAACCATGAACACTGAAGCTTTCTTT.

This clonotype was seen only a few times. In DNA form, the CDR3 reads TGTGCCGGTAACAGGGGCGGTAATTCACCCCTCCACTTT. Protein product: CAGNRGGNSPLHF. The J gene is TRBJ1-6, the V gene TRBV28; TRBD1 aligns across 7 bases. The germline CDR1 and CDR2 sequences are MDHEN and SYDVKM. The CDR3 contains 13 residues. Trimming at V came to 11 bases and at J to 6 bases, leaving 7 bases not matched to a gene.

The sample holds one count of this clonotype. V is TRBV24-1 and J is TRBJ2-5, with TRBD2 matching 7 bases. Losses at the gene ends were 9 bases for V and 8 bases for J; bases not matched to a gene: 11. CDR1 is KGHDR, CDR2 SFDVKD, per germline. The CDR3 has 13 amino acids. The CDR3 loop is CATRDSGTTTQYF. The CDR3 region has the DNA TGTGCCACCCGCGACTCCGGGACTACTACCCAGTACTTC.

The chain has TRBV12-3 or TRBV12-4 and TRBJ2-1; a weak D match, TRBD2 (5 bases). This CDR3 region has 14 residues. V shed 1 base and J shed 8 bases, with 12 bases lying between them. The CDR3 loop reads CASSLDPSGDEQFF. The CDR3 nucleotides read TGTGCCAGCAGTTTAGACCCCTCCGGGGATGAGCAGTTCTTC.

There are a few counts of this clonotype. The rearrangement joins TRBV30 to TRBJ1-5, with D unresolved. The CDR3 extends over 14 amino acids. The ends were cut back, 0 bases at V and 7 bases at J, with 13 bases in the middle. Germline V gene sequence: CDR1 GTSNPN, CDR2 SVGIG (reference sequence). This chain's CDR3 is CAWSVRKTEQPQHF. The CDR3 nucleotides read TGTGCCTGGAGTGTACGGAAGACTGAGCAGCCCCAGCATTTT.

This sequence joins TRBV2 and TRBJ1-2, with D hard to call. Germline V gives CDR1 SNHLY, CDR2 FYNNEI. Trimming removed 2 bases from V and 2 bases from J, with 12 bases in between. CDR3 size: 15 residues. DNA for the CDR3: TGTGCCAGCAGTGAATCACCCCTCCCCAACTATGGCTACACCTTC. Translating gives CASSESPLPNYGYTF. Drawing the rest from reference TRBV2 and TRBJ1-2, the complete variable domain is EPEVTQTPSHQVTQMGQEVILRCVPISNHLYFYWYRQILGQKVEFLVSFYNNEISEKSEIFDDQFSVERPDGSNFTLKIRSTKLEDSAMYFCASSESPLPNYGYTFGSGTRLTVV.

The rearrangement uses TRBV5-6 and TRBJ1-2; 12 nucleotides match TRBD1. The CDR3 totals 16 residues. Germline V lookup: CDR1 SGHDT, CDR2 YYEEEE. Trimming took 4 bases from V and 4 from J; bases not matched to a gene: 8. The CDR3 DNA reads TGTGCCAGCAGCGACCCCGGGACAGGGGGCGCCTATGGCTACACCTTC. It translates to CASSDPGTGGAYGYTF. Together with reference TRBV5-6 and TRBJ1-2, the CDR3 gives the full variable domain: DAGVTQSPTHLIKTRGQQVTLRCSPKSGHDTVSWYQQALGQGPQFIFQYYEEEERQRGNFPDRFSGHQFPNYSSELNVNALLLGDSALYLCASSDPGTGGAYGYTFGSGTRLTVV.

The table lists this clonotype with many counts. V gene TRBV11-2 combines with J gene TRBJ2-1; 12 nucleotides match TRBD2. Per germline, CDR1 SGHAT and CDR2 FQNNGV. With 1 base clipped from V and 1 base from J, the junction kept 8 bases outside the gene matches. The CDR3 length is 19 residues. The CDR3 sequence is CASSLVYPSGGASYNEQFF. CDR3 nucleotide sequence: TGTGCCAGCAGCTTAGTATATCCTAGCGGGGGGGCGTCCTACAATGAGCAGTTCTTC.

In its sample, this clonotype was seen a few times. The V gene is TRBV5-6, the J gene TRBJ1-4; 8 nucleotides match TRBD1. From germline, CDR1 is SGHDT and CDR2 YYEEEE. The CDR3 length is 12 residues. V was pared by 4 bases and J by 12 bases, with 5 bases of the junction left unmatched. The CDR3 spells CASSAGQGELFF. CDR3 in DNA: TGTGCCAGCAGCGCCGGACAGGGTGAACTGTTTTTT.

A few counts support this clonotype. The chain joins TRBV7-9 to TRBJ1-1; D may be TRBD1 (6 bases). This CDR3 region has 12 residues. The germline V gene has CDR1 SEHNR and CDR2 FQNEAQ (reference sequence). The V end was cut by 7 bases, the J end by 5 bases, with 11 bases between. The CDR3 DNA follows: TGTGCCAGCAACCTAGGGGGTACTGAAGCTTTCTTT. Translation gives CASNLGGTEAFF.

This clonotype was observed a handful of times. The V and J genes are TRBV29-1 and TRBJ2-7; TRBD2 is a possible D gene (6 bases). The CDR3 loop spans 13 amino acids. The V and J ends lost 6 bases and 3 bases respectively, with 15 bases between them. Germline CDR1 is SQVTM and CDR2 is ANQGSEA. This CDR3 is CSVHDTGSYEQYF. The CDR3 DNA sequence: TGCAGCGTCCACGATACCGGGAGCTACGAGCAGTACTTC.

As to this clonotype: This may be a read error: a much more frequent sequence differs by one nucleotide. V is TRBV4-3 and J is TRBJ2-3; D gene uncertain. Per germline, CDR1 LGHNA and CDR2 YSLEER. This CDR3 has 16 amino acids. V was clipped by 2 bases and J by 1 base, with 13 bases between them. CDR3 DNA sequence: TGCGCCAGCAGCCAATCGGCGACGGAACGCACAGATACGCAGTATTTT. It translates to CASSQSATERTDTQYF.

This clonotype has more than one count but fewer than ten. The genes are TRBV5-4 and TRBJ2-3; TRBD2 aligns across 11 bases. The germline V gene encodes CDR1 SGHNT and CDR2 YYREEE (reference sequence). The CDR3 loop spans 16 amino acids. V lost 4 bases to trimming and J lost 5 bases; unmatched junction nucleotides: 9. CDR3 loop: CASSRLASGGRDTQYF. CDR3 in DNA: TGTGCCAGCAGCCGGCTGGCTAGCGGGGGGAGAGATACGCAGTATTTT. Using reference TRBV5-4 and TRBJ2-3 for the parts outside the CDR3, the full variable domain is ETGVTQSPTHLIKTRGQQVTLRCSSQSGHNTVSWYQQALGQGPQFIFQYYREEENGRGNFPPRFSGLQFPNYSSELNVNALELDDSALYLCASSRLASGGRDTQYFGPGTRLTVL.

This chain connects TRBV10-2 to TRBJ2-1; 12 bases match TRBD2. The V segment lost 6 bases and the J segment 2 bases; nucleotides outside the gene matches: 8. The CDR3 sequence is 17 residues long. Germline V lookup: CDR1 WSHSY, CDR2 SAAADI. The CDR3 region has the DNA TGCGCCAGCAGCCTGAGACTAGCGGGGGCACCCTACAATGAGCAGTTCTTC. As protein: CASSLRLAGAPYNEQFF.

There are a few counts of this clonotype. This chain links TRBV6-2 or TRBV6-3 with TRBJ2-7; D unclear. V gave up 8 bases and J gave up 7 bases, with 6 bases separating them. Germline V gene sequence: CDR1 MNHEY, CDR2 SVGEGT. The CDR3 totals 9 residues. The CDR3 DNA reads TGTGCCAGCGGAAGGGAGCAGTACTTC. It yields the protein CASGREQYF.

The chain's CDR3 is CASSVTGYQPQHF. CDR3 DNA: TGTGCCAGCAGCGTGACAGGTTATCAGCCCCAGCATTTT. The chain joins TRBV6-1 to TRBJ1-5, with a tentative D call TRBD1 (6 bases). There are 13 residues in the CDR3. V was trimmed by 6 bases and J by 5 bases, leaving 11 bases between them. Germline V gives CDR1 MNHNS, CDR2 SASEGT.

The genes are TRBV9 and TRBJ2-3; 8 bases line up with TRBD2. Germline V gene sequence: CDR1 SGDLS, CDR2 YYNGEE. After removal of 0 bases from V and 6 bases from J, the junction contained 3 bases not matched to a gene. The CDR3 spans 14 residues. The CDR3 coding sequence is TGTGCCAGCAGCGTAGGTTCTAGCGGGGATACGCAGTATTTT. Encoded protein: CASSVGSSGDTQYF.

This sequence joins TRBV10-3 and TRBJ1-1; D possibly corresponds to TRBD1 (5 bases). V was clipped by 2 bases and J by 4 bases, with 11 bases between them. This CDR3 spans 14 amino acids. The germline V gene encodes CDR1 ENHRY and CDR2 SYGVKD. The chain's CDR3 is CAISEGAVGTEAFF. Here the CDR3 DNA reads TGTGCCATCAGTGAGGGGGCCGTGGGCACTGAAGCTTTCTTT.